The 18 T cell receptor beta chains in this list originate from one sample, sequenced in a study of blood T cell repertoires in COVID-19. Profiling relied on immunoSEQ multiplex PCR, and the TCRdb table lists in-frame clones only, not all of them. This table holds around 200,000 clones, 80% to 90% found once. Sequenced sample: PBMCs or T cells enriched from blood (not recorded which). Source of these receptors: a man aged 35 to 55 who had recovered from COVID-19.

The rearrangement uses TRBV2 and TRBJ2-1; no clear D gene. This CDR3 comprises 12 residues. The V end was cut by 3 bases, the J end by 6 bases, with 6 bases between. Germline V gene lookup returns CDR1 SNHLY and CDR2 FYNNEI. CDR3 nucleotide sequence: TGTGCCAGCAGTGAGTCCGTCAATGAGCAGTTCTTC. This encodes CASSESVNEQFF.

The chain links TRBV19 to TRBJ1-4, with 8 bases identical to TRBD1. V was pared by 6 bases and J by 0 bases, with 6 bases of the junction left unmatched. The length of the CDR3 is 16 residues. Per the germline V gene, CDR1 is LNHDA and CDR2 is SQIVND (reference sequence). The CDR3 loop is CASRQGVLATNEKLFF. CDR3 bases: TGTGCCAGTAGACAGGGGGTCCTTGCAACTAATGAAAAACTGTTTTTT.

The chain employs TRBV29-1 and TRBJ1-2; D possibly corresponds to TRBD1 (6 bases). V was cut by 6 bases and J by 4 bases, with 21 bases left in between. The germline V gene has CDR1 SQVTM and CDR2 ANQGSEA. This CDR3 contains 15 residues. This CDR3 is CSVQSGVGGTYGYTF. The CDR3 nucleotides are TGCAGCGTCCAATCAGGGGTAGGGGGAACCTATGGCTACACCTTC.

V and J are TRBV7-3 and TRBJ1-2, with TRBD1 matching 9 bases. CDR3 length: 16 residues. Germline values: CDR1 SGHTA, CDR2 FQGTGA. V lost 5 bases, J lost 4 bases, and 11 bases stayed unmatched. The CDR3 nucleotides read TGTGCCAGCAGCCCATGGCAAGGACAGGGGTTCTATGGCTACACCTTC. Protein sequence: CASSPWQGQGFYGYTF.

This clone has only a few counts. V and J are TRBV30 and TRBJ1-6; no clear D. Germline V CDR1 and CDR2: GTSNPN, SVGIG (reference sequence). This CDR3 spans 15 amino acids. Trimming took 2 bases from V and 7 from J, leaving 15 bases between them. Written as DNA, the CDR3 is TGTGCCTGGAGTCTCCCTTTGGCATTAAATTCACCCCTCCACTTT. It is translated as CAWSLPLALNSPLHF.

The CDR3: CASSPNLDRGHGYTF. The CDR3 DNA follows: TGTGCCAGCAGCCCTAACCTGGACAGGGGGCATGGCTACACCTTC. This chain links TRBV11-2 with TRBJ1-2, with TRBD1 matching over 11 bases. Germline CDR1 is SGHAT and CDR2 is FQNNGV. The CDR3 consists of 15 residues. The junction had 8 bases not matched to a gene; V was cut back by 5 bases and J by 6 bases.

V gene TRBV4-1 combines with J gene TRBJ1-2; no reliable D call. Germline V gene sequence: CDR1 MGHRA, CDR2 YSYEKL. The CDR3 runs 17 residues. Trimming took 0 bases from V and 0 from J, leaving 14 bases between them. The CDR3 loop is CASSQDPGPGANYGYTF. The CDR3 DNA reads as TGCGCCAGCAGCCAAGATCCCGGGCCGGGAGCTAACTATGGCTACACCTTC.

The V gene is TRBV10-3, the J gene TRBJ2-5; perhaps TRBD2 as D (6 bases). V was trimmed by 6 bases and J by 2 bases, leaving 7 bases between them. The CDR3 extends over 12 amino acids. Germline-derived CDR1 and CDR2 are ENHRY and SYGVKD. CDR3: CAISGSQETQYF. In nucleotides, the CDR3 is TGTGCCATCAGCGGGAGTCAAGAGACCCAGTACTTC.

DNA of the CDR3: TGCGCCAGCAGCTCCTCCACATCGAACACTGAAGCTTTCTTT. Translation: CASSSSTSNTEAFF. V gene TRBV5-1 combines with J gene TRBJ1-1; D unresolved. The CDR3 has 14 amino acids. CDR1 is SGHRS, CDR2 YFSETQ, per germline. The V gene lost 3 bases and the J gene lost 1 base, with 10 bases spanning the gap.

J is TRBJ2-1 and V is TRBV27, with 7 positions matching TRBD2. The CDR3 runs to 16 residues. Germline V gives CDR1 MNHEY, CDR2 SMNVEV (reference sequence). Losses at the gene ends were 4 bases for V and 5 bases for J; bases not matched to a gene: 11. The DNA for the CDR3 is TGTGCCAGCAGTTGGGGGGGACGCAGGGCGAACAATGAGCAGTTCTTC. Translating gives CASSWGGRRANNEQFF.

This clone was seen more than once but under ten times. This sequence joins TRBV2 and TRBJ2-7; TRBD2 matches at 11 bases. Germline trimming cut 8 bases from V and 5 bases from J; bases unmatched to any gene: 11. The CDR3 is made up of 15 amino acids. The germline V gene has CDR1 SNHLY and CDR2 FYNNEI. The CDR3 loop is CASLKDTSGSDEQYF. In DNA form, the CDR3 reads TGTGCCAGCCTAAAGGACACTAGCGGGAGTGACGAGCAGTACTTC.

The CDR3 protein is CASSPPLPSDTYNEQFF. As DNA, the CDR3 is TGTGCCAGCTCACCACCTCTACCTAGCGATACGTACAATGAGCAGTTCTTC. The chain employs TRBV18 and TRBJ2-1; D might be TRBD2 (6 bases). V lost 0 bases to trimming and J lost 4 bases, with 16 bases between them. The CDR3 has 17 amino acids. Germline V gene data show CDR1 as KGHSH and CDR2 as LQKENI.

The CDR3 region is CAIAGTGELFF. The CDR3 DNA reads TGTGCCATCGCCGGTACCGGGGAGCTGTTTTTT. The chain is built from TRBV10-3 and TRBJ2-2, with D uncertain. This CDR3 is 11 amino acids long. V lost 8 bases to trimming and J lost 5 bases, with 6 bases between them. Looked up from germline, CDR1 is ENHRY and CDR2 is SYGVKD.

The rearrangement joins TRBV7-2 to TRBJ2-2, with D possibly being TRBD2 (5 bases). V lost 1 base and J lost 0, with 9 bases in between. Germline V gene sequence: CDR1 SGHTA, CDR2 FQGNSA. The length of the CDR3 is 16 residues. The CDR3 DNA is TGTGCCAGCAGCTTAGTAGGCGGGCCGAACACCGGGGAGCTGTTTTTT. It specifies CASSLVGGPNTGELFF.

This clone turned up a few times. The rearrangement joins TRBV5-1 to TRBJ1-4; D is undetermined. The CDR3 is made up of 14 amino acids. Germline CDR1 reads SGHRS; CDR2 reads YFSETQ. Trimming took 0 bases from V and 8 from J, leaving 11 bases between them. The CDR3 sequence: CASSLGGIGEKLFF. In DNA form, the CDR3 reads TGCGCCAGCAGCTTGGGAGGGATTGGGGAAAAACTGTTTTTT. Combining the CDR3 with reference TRBV5-1 and TRBJ1-4 gives the whole variable domain KAGVTQTPRYLIKTRGQQVTLSCSPISGHRSVSWYQQTPGQGLQFLFEYFSETQRNKGNFPGRFSGRQFSNSRSEMNVSTLELGDSALYLCASSLGGIGEKLFFGSGTQLSVL.

V gene TRBV21-1 combines with J gene TRBJ2-7; TRBD2 is taken as the D call from the table, unchecked against the DNA. TRBV21-1 is listed as a pseudogene. The CDR3 is 16 amino acids. The CDR3 protein is CASSKAGTSGRKEQYF. The CDR3 region has the DNA TGTGCCAGCAGCAAAGCAGGGACTAGCGGGAGAAAGGAGCAGTACTTC.

The rearrangement links TRBV5-1 to TRBJ2-1, with 9 bases lining up with TRBD2. CDR1 is SGHRS and CDR2 is YFSETQ in the germline V gene. CDR3 size: 15 residues. J was trimmed by 1 base and V by 9 bases; bases with no gene match: 8. CDR3: CATQPAGGSYNEQFF. CDR3 nucleotide sequence: TGCGCCACCCAACCAGCGGGAGGATCCTACAATGAGCAGTTCTTC.

V and J are TRBV12-3 or TRBV12-4 and TRBJ1-2; D ambiguous. The length of the CDR3 is 12 residues. With 0 bases removed from V and 14 bases from J, the gap between germline ends came to 13 bases. CDR3 loop: CASSLAGLHITF. CDR3 coding DNA: TGTGCCAGCAGTTTAGCGGGCCTCCATATAACCTTC.